These T cell receptor beta chains were read from a single sample in a study of glioma-infiltrating T cells. TCRdb used MiXCR to reprocess the multiplex PCR reads, holding one entry per CDR3 protein. The sample includes under 200,000 distinct CDR3 sequences, about 47% seen only once; the top ten take 5% to 5.5%. The source material was glioma tissue, nonneoplastic brain tissue, or PBMCs (not recorded which). The origin of the receptors is a human donor with low-grade glioma or glioblastoma, undergoing nonglioma brain surgery, or in good health (not recorded which). Both conserved end residues are part of each CDR3. Each record gives: J gene, clone size, V gene, D gene, CDR3 DNA, CDR3 protein. A D gene is named only where the DNA matches it firmly. Expanded clones get a size class; other rows say once, few or many, or leave the size out.

>TRBJ2-7|NA|TRBV10-1|NA
TGCGCCAGCAGTGAGGTTGCCCGGAAGGGTTCCTACGAGCAGTACTTC
CASSEVARKGSYEQYF
>TRBJ2-1|once|TRBV7-2|TRBD1
TGTGCCAGCAGCCGTGACAACAGGGGTTCCTACAATGAGCAGTTCTTC
CASSRDNRGSYNEQFF
>TRBJ2-1|many|TRBV20-1|NA
TGCAGTGCTGGTATTACAGGCAGCTCCTACAATGAGCAGTTCTTC
CSAGITGSSYNEQFF
>TRBJ2-7|NA|TRBV28|NA
TGTGCCAGCAGTTTTAACAGGTGTTATACCCACGAGCAGTACTTC
CASSFNRCYTHEQYF
>TRBJ1-5|NA|TRBV20-1|TRBD1
TGCAGTGCAGACAGGGGTAATCAGGCCGAGCATTTT
CSADRGNQAEHF
>TRBJ1-1|few|TRBV19|NA
TGTGCCAGTAGTAGTCAGTCAATGAACACTGAAGCTTTCTTT
CASSSQSMNTEAFF
>TRBJ2-3|NA|TRBV5-1|NA
TGCGCCAGAAGCTTTCGACTAGAAGGGTCGTTCACAGATACGCAGTATTTT
CARSFRLEGSFTDTQYF
>TRBJ2-1|few|TRBV12-3/TRBV12-4|TRBD2
TGTGCCAGCAGTGCACGGACTAGCGGGAGGGCCTACAATGAGCAGTTCTTC
CASSARTSGRAYNEQFF
>TRBJ1-1|NA|TRBV12-3/TRBV12-4|NA
TGTGCCAGCAGTGCATTTTACACTGAAGCTTTATTT
CASSAFYTEALF
>TRBJ2-1|NA|TRBV2|TRBD2
TGTGCCAGCAGGGACTTACTAGCGGGAGGCTTATATGAGCAGTTCTTC
CASRDLLAGGLYEQFF
>TRBJ1-2|NA|TRBV4-1|TRBD1
TGCGCCAGCAGCCAAGCTCGACAGGGTCGGAACTATGGCTACGCCTTC
CASSQARQGRNYGYAF
>TRBJ2-1|many|TRBV7-2|TRBD2
TGTGCCAGCAGGATGAGCGGGAGGAGGTCCTACAATGAGCAGTTCTTC
CASRMSGRRSYNEQFF
>TRBJ1-5|NA|TRBV2|NA
TGTGCCAGCAGGGGGAAAGGCGTTAATCAGCCCCAGCATTTT
CASRGKGVNQPQHF
>TRBJ2-3|once|TRBV2|NA
TGTGCCAGCAGAGGCCCACCGGGGGACAGCGGGTTAGATACGCAGTATTTT
CASRGPPGDSGLDTQYF
>TRBJ2-7|NA|TRBV5-1|NA
TGCGCCAGCAGCTTGGTTTCAGAGTTCGAGCAGTACTTC
CASSLVSEFEQYF
>TRBJ2-2|many|TRBV20-1|NA
TGCAGTGCTAGAGATCCCAGGGAGGACACCGGGGAGCTGTTTTTT
CSARDPREDTGELFF
>TRBJ2-1|many|TRBV20-1|NA
TGCAGTGCTAGGTGCCGTAACAACTCCTACAATGAGCAGTTCTTC
CSARCRNNSYNEQFF
>TRBJ2-1|many|TRBV20-1|NA
TGCAGTGCTAGATCCCGATCTGCCGTCAAGGTCTCCTACAATGAGCAGTTCTTC
CSARSRSAVKVSYNEQFF
>TRBJ2-7|many|TRBV6-1|NA
TGTGCCAGCAGTCCCCGTGAGGGCGAGCAGTACTTC
CASSPREGEQYF
>TRBJ2-7|many|TRBV7-2|NA
TGTGCCAGCAGCTTAGTAGGCGACTACTCCTACGAGCAGTACTTC
CASSLVGDYSYEQYF
>TRBJ2-1|NA|TRBV20-1|TRBD2
TGCAGTGCTAGAGGTCGAGCGGGAGCTTTAACCTACAATGAGAAGTTCTTC
CSARGRAGALTYNEKFF
>TRBJ2-1|NA|TRBV29-1|NA
TGCAGCGTTGAAGATGGGGGACATCAGTTCTTC
CSVEDGGHQFF
>TRBJ2-5|once|TRBV3-1|TRBD2
TGTGCCAGCAGCCCCCAGTTAATCGGGAGGTGTGAGACCCAGTACTTC
CASSPQLIGRCETQYF
>TRBJ1-1|many|TRBV20-1|NA
TGCAGTGCTGGGGCGTTGAACACTGAAGCTTTCTTT
CSAGALNTEAFF
>TRBJ1-1|NA|TRBV6-6|TRBD1
TGTGCCAGCAGACAGGACAGGGCAGGTCCTGAAGCTTTCTTT
CASRQDRAGPEAFF
>TRBJ2-2|NA|TRBV6-2/TRBV6-3|NA
TGTGCCAGCATCCGGGAGCTGAACACCGGGGAGCTTTTTTTT
CASIRELNTGELFF
>TRBJ2-1|NA|TRBV5-1|TRBD2
TGCGCCAGCAGAGTAACTAGCGGGAGGTTCCATGAGCAGTTCTTC
CASRVTSGRFHEQFF
>TRBJ2-1|few|TRBV7-7|TRBD2
TGTGCCAGCAGCCCACGGACTAGCGGCAATGTGGATGAGCAGTTCTTC
CASSPRTSGNVDEQFF
>TRBJ2-3|many|TRBV7-9|NA
TGTGCCAGCAGCTTAATTCAGGTGGAGGATACGCAGTATTTT
CASSLIQVEDTQYF
>TRBJ1-5|NA|TRBV2|TRBD1
TGTGCCAGCGGAAAGGACAGGGGCAATCAGCCCCAGCATTTT
CASGKDRGNQPQHF
>TRBJ2-5|once|TRBV15|NA
TGTGCCACCAGGTCCTCAGCGGTAGGGTACCAAGAGACCCAGTACTTC
CATRSSAVGYQETQYF
>TRBJ2-7|NA|TRBV20-1|TRBD2
TGCTGTGCTAGTTTAGCGGGCCTTTACGAGCAGTACTTC
CCASLAGLYEQYF
>TRBJ2-1|few|TRBV12-3/TRBV12-4|NA
TGTGCCAGCAGTTTTTTCCGGGGGACAGATCCCAATGAGCAGTTCTTC
CASSFFRGTDPNEQFF
>TRBJ2-3|NA|TRBV5-4|NA
TGTGCCAGCAGCTCCTCATACAGCACAGATACGCAGTATTTT
CASSSSYSTDTQYF
>TRBJ1-1|few|TRBV29-1|NA
TGCAGCGTTGGTGCGGGGCTGAACACTGAAGCTTTCTTT
CSVGAGLNTEAFF
>TRBJ2-2|NA|TRBV24-1|NA
TGTGCCACCAGTGGGGCAGAGCGCGGCACCGTGGAGCTGTTTTTT
CATSGAERGTVELFF
>TRBJ1-4|NA|TRBV10-1|TRBD1
TGCGCCAGCAAAGACAGGGGGCCATCCACAACTAATGAAAAACTGTTTTTT
CASKDRGPSTTNEKLFF
>TRBJ2-6|NA|TRBV7-2|TRBD2
TGTGCCAGCAGCTGGGACTACGGGGCCAACGTCCTGACTTTC
CASSWDYGANVLTF
>TRBJ1-5|many|TRBV29-1|NA
TGCAGCGTTGAATTGTGTCTGCCCAATCAGCCCCAGCATTTT
CSVELCLPNQPQHF
>TRBJ1-1|many|TRBV7-9|TRBD1
TGTGCCAGCAGGGACAGGACGAACACTGAAGCTTTCTTT
CASRDRTNTEAFF